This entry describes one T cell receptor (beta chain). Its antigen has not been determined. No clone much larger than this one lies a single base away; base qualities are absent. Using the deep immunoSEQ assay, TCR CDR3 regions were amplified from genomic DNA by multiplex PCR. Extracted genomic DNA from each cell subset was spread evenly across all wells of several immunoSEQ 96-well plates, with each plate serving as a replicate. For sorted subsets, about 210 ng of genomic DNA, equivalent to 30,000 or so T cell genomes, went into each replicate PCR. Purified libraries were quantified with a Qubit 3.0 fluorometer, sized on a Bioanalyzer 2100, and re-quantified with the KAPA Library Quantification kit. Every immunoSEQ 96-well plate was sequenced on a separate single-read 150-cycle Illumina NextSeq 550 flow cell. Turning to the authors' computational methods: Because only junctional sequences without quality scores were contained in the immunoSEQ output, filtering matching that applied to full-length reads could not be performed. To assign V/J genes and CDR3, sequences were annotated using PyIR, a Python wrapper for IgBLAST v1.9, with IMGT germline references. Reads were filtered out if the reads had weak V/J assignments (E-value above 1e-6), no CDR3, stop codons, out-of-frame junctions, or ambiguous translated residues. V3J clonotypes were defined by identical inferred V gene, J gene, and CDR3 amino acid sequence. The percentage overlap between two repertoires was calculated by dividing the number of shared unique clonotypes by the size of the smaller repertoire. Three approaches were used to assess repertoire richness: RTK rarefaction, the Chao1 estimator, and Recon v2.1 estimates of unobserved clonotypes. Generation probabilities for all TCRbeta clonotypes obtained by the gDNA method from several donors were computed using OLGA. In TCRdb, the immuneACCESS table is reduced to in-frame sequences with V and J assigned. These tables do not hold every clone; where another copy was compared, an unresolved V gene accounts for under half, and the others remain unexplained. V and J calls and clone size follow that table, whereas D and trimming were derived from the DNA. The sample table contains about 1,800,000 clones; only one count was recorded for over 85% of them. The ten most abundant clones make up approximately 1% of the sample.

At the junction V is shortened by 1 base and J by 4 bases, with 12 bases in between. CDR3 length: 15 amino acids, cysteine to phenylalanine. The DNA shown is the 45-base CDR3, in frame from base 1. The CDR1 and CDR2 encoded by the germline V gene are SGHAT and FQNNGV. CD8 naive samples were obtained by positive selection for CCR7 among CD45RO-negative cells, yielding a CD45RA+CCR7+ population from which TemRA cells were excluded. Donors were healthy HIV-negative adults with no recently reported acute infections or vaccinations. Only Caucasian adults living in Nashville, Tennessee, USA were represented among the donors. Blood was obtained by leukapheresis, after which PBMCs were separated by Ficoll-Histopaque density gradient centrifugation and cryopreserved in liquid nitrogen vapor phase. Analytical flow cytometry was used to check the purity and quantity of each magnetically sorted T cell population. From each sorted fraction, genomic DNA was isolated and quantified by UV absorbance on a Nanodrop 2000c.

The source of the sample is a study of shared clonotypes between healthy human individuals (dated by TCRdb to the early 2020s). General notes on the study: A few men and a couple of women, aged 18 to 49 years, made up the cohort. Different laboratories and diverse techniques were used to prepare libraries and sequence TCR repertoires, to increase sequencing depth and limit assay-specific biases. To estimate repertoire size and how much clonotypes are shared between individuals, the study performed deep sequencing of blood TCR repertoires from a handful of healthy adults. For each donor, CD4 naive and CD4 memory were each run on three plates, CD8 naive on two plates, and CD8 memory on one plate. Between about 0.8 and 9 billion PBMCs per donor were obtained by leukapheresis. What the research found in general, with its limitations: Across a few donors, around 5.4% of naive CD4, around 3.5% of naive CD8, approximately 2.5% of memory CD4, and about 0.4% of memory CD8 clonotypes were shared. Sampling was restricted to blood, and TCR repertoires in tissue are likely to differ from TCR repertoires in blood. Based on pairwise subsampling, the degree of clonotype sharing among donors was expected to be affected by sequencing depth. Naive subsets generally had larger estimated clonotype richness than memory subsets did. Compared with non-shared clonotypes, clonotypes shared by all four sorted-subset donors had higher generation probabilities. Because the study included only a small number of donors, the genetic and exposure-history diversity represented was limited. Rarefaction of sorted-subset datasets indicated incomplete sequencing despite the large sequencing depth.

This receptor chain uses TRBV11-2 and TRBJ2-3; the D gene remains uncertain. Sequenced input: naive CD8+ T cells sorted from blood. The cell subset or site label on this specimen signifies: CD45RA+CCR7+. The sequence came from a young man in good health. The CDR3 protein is CASSLVASGADTQYF. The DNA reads TGTGCCAGCAGCTTAGTCGCTAGTGGTGCAGATACGCAGTATTTT.